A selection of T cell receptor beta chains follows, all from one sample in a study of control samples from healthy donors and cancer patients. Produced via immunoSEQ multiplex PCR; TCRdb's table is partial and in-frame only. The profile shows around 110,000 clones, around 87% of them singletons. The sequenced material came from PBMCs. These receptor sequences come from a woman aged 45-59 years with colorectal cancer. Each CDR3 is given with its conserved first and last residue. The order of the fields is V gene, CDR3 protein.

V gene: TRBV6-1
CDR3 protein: CASSELSGRGNNEQFF

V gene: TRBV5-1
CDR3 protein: CASSPDHYGYTF

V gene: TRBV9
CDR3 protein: CASSVHRAGDNYGYTF

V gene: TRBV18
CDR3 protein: CASSLDTGGDEKLFF

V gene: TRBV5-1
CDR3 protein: CASRTGTELQETQYF

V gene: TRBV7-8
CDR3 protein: CASSFPNYGYTF

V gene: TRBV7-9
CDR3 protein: CASTPLEINEQFF

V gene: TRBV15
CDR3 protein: CATSRDYEHTDTQYF

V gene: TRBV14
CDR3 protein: CASSQTALQGMVTEAFF

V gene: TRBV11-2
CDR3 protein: CASSLLRASDEQYF

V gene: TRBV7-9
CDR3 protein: CASSPGGANEKLFF

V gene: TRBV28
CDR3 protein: CASSLGPEGRNEQFF

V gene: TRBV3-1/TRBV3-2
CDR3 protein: CASSLNDYGYTF

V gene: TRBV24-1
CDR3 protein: CATSGAAGDRGYNEQFF

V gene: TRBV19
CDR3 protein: CASSIGLVSGRTQETQYF

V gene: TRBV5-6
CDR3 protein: CASSLMTGVAGELFF

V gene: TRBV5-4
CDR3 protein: CASSLTTNTEAFF

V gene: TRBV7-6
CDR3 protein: CASSKLGKSEAFF

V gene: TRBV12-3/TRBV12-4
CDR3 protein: CASSYRVNTEAFF

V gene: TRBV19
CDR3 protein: CATTEGGTGELFF

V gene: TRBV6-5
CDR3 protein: CASSLGQGIGGYTF

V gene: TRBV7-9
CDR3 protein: CASSPRGPNTGELFF

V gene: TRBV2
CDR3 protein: CASSRLTASRGETQYF

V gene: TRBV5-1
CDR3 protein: CASSLSGPASGNTIYF

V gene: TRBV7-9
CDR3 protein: CASSYSSYEQYF

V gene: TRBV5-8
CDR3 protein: CASSLVGGPTQYF

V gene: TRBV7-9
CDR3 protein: CASSHPQRTGAGGYTF

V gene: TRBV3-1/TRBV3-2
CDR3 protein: CASSPRTGPNYGYTF

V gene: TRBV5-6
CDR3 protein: CASSFGPTASTDTQYF

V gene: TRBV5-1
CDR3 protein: CASSLTSAGTGGASTDTQYF

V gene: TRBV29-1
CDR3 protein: CSVPAGPGSGQYF

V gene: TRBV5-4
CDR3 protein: CASSDGQRGNTEAFF

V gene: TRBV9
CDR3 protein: CASSVDGRGLSPHF

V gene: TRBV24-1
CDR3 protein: CATSDPRGLRTDTQYF

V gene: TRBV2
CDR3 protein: CASRWDRSYEQYF